Below, one T cell receptor (beta chain) is given with its context. The antigen is undetermined. The data were obtained in a study of T cell responses to AZD1222 COVID-19 vaccine. The overall study: Pooled together were second doses at about 4 or about 12 weeks. Study-level results: Clonal diversity may have been underestimated, and the donors were mostly white British, with more females than males. A rise in Spike-specific TCR breadth and depth followed two AZD1222 doses.

This CDR3 contains 15 residues. Germline V gene sequence: CDR1 MNHEY, CDR2 SVGAGI. The J segment lost 7 bases and the V segment lost 7 bases, leaving 7 bases of the junction unmatched. Here immunoSEQ multiplex PCR was the method, and the copy in TCRdb shows in-frame clones only, minus some. The sample holds about 140,000 clones; 89% are singletons and the top ten take under 3.5%. This sequence was found in an adult in good health. V usage is TRBV6-5 and J usage is TRBJ2-3; 14 bases align to TRBD2. Specimen: peripheral blood, collected on day 0 of AZD1222 vaccination. The CDR3 sequence is CASTGGTSGSNTQYF. The CDR3 coding sequence is TGTGCCAGCACCGGGGGGACTAGCGGGAGTAATACGCAGTATTTT.